This is a list of T cell receptor beta chains from one sample in a study of cytomegalovirus exposure and HLA in healthy donors. TCRdb's table, derived via immunoSEQ multiplex PCR, lists solely in-frame clones and lacks some. This repertoire shows 65,000 or so clones, 60% to 80% found once; its top ten account for approximately 3.6%. Sequenced sample: PBMCs. Receptors originate from a woman in her thirties or forties in good health and CMV-seropositive. Both conserved end residues are part of each CDR3. A D gene is named only where the DNA matches it firmly. Size tells how often a clone was seen (once, few, many) or the class of an expanded clone, and some rows leave it out.

J gene: TRBJ1-1; V gene: TRBV29-1; D gene: -; clone size: -; CDR3 protein: CSVEEGGLGTEAFF; CDR3 DNA: TGCAGCGTTGAAGAGGGGGGACTGGGCACTGAAGCTTTCTTT
J gene: TRBJ1-2; V gene: TRBV19; D gene: TRBD1; clone size: few; CDR3 protein: CASNPGQGSYGYTF; CDR3 DNA: TGTGCCAGTAATCCGGGACAGGGATCCTATGGCTACACCTTC
J gene: TRBJ2-2; V gene: TRBV11-3; D gene: TRBD1; clone size: -; CDR3 protein: CASSATGGGTGELFF; CDR3 DNA: TGTGCCAGCAGCGCGACAGGGGGAGGAACCGGGGAGCTGTTTTTT
J gene: TRBJ2-3; V gene: TRBV6-1; D gene: TRBD1; clone size: -; CDR3 protein: CASRPGTGTDTQYF; CDR3 DNA: TGTGCCAGCAGACCCGGGACAGGGACAGATACGCAGTATTTT
J gene: TRBJ2-7; V gene: TRBV7-9; D gene: -; clone size: -; CDR3 protein: CASSGGDNYEQYF; CDR3 DNA: TGTGCCAGCAGCGGGGGGGACAACTACGAGCAGTACTTC
J gene: TRBJ2-3; V gene: TRBV5-4; D gene: TRBD2; clone size: -; CDR3 protein: CASSSLVSGDTDTQYF; CDR3 DNA: TGTGCCAGCAGCTCCCTGGTGAGCGGGGACACAGATACGCAGTATTTT
J gene: TRBJ1-1; V gene: TRBV19; D gene: -; clone size: -; CDR3 protein: CASSIWREAFF; CDR3 DNA: TGTGCCAGTAGTATTTGGAGAGAAGCTTTCTTT
J gene: TRBJ1-6; V gene: TRBV7-9; D gene: TRBD1; clone size: -; CDR3 protein: CASSPLTGDNSPLHF; CDR3 DNA: TGTGCCAGCAGCCCCCTGACAGGGGATAATTCACCCCTCCACTTT
J gene: TRBJ1-1; V gene: TRBV4-1; D gene: -; clone size: -; CDR3 protein: CASSQDQIAEAFF; CDR3 DNA: TGCGCCAGCAGCCAAGATCAGATCGCTGAAGCTTTCTTT
J gene: TRBJ2-1; V gene: TRBV5-4; D gene: TRBD2; clone size: -; CDR3 protein: CASSLPLAGGGHEQFF; CDR3 DNA: TGTGCCAGCAGCTTACCGCTAGCGGGGGGCGGCCATGAGCAGTTCTTC
J gene: TRBJ2-2; V gene: TRBV21-1; D gene: -; clone size: -; CDR3 protein: CASSKSRPGTGSGELFF; CDR3 DNA: TGTGCCAGCAGCAAAAGCCGTCCCGGGACAGGTTCCGGGGAGCTGTTTTTT
J gene: TRBJ2-7; V gene: TRBV11-2; D gene: -; clone size: -; CDR3 protein: CASSFNGQHYYEQYF; CDR3 DNA: TGTGCCAGCAGCTTTAACGGACAGCACTACTACGAGCAGTACTTC
J gene: TRBJ1-1; V gene: TRBV7-9; D gene: -; clone size: -; CDR3 protein: CASSLEVGDTEAFF; CDR3 DNA: TGTGCCAGCAGCTTAGAGGTAGGGGACACTGAAGCTTTCTTT
J gene: TRBJ1-2; V gene: TRBV9; D gene: -; clone size: once; CDR3 protein: CASSALDPGRASYGYTF; CDR3 DNA: TGTGCCAGCAGCGCTCTAGACCCAGGCAGGGCCTCCTATGGCTACACCTTC
J gene: TRBJ2-4; V gene: TRBV5-4; D gene: TRBD1; clone size: -; CDR3 protein: CASSPATGDKNIQYF; CDR3 DNA: TGTGCCAGCAGCCCGGCAACAGGGGACAAAAACATTCAGTACTTC
J gene: TRBJ2-1; V gene: TRBV4-1; D gene: TRBD2; clone size: -; CDR3 protein: CASSQANMGLAGSNEQFF; CDR3 DNA: TGCGCCAGCAGCCAAGCAAATATGGGACTAGCGGGGAGTAATGAGCAGTTCTTC
J gene: TRBJ2-3; V gene: TRBV12-5; D gene: TRBD2; clone size: -; CDR3 protein: CASGFESGGLSTDTQYF; CDR3 DNA: TGTGCTAGTGGTTTCGAAAGCGGGGGACTTAGCACAGATACGCAGTATTTT